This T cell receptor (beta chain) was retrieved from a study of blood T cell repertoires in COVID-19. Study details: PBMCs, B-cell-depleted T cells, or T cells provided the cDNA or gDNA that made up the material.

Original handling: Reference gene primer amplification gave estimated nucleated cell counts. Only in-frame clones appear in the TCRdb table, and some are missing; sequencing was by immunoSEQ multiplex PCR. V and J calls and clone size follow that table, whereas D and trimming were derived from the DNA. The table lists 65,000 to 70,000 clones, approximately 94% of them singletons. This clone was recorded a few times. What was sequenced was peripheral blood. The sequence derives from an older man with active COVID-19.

CDR3 residues: CSASSSGGIYGYTF. CDR3 coding DNA: TGCAGTGCTAGTAGTTCAGGGGGTATCTATGGCTACACCTTC. The rearrangement links TRBV20-1 to TRBJ1-2; 7 bases match TRBD1. This CDR3 comprises 14 residues. Trimming took 3 bases from V and 4 from J; bases not matched to a gene: 8. Per the germline V gene, CDR1 is DFQATT and CDR2 is SNEGSKA (reference sequence).